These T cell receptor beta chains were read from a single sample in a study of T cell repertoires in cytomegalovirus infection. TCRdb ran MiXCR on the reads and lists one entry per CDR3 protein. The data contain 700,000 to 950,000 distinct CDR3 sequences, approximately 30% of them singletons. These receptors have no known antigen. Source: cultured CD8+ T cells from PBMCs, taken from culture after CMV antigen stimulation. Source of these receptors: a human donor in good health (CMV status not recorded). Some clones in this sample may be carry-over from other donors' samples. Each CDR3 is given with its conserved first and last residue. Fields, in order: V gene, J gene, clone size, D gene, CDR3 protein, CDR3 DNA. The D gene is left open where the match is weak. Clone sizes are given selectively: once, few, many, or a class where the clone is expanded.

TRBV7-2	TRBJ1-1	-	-	CASSLATRAEAFF	TGTGCCAGCAGCTTAGCGACCAGGGCTGAAGCTTTCTTT
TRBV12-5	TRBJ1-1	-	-	CASGLGDEGKAFF	TGTGCTAGTGGTCTAGGGGACGAGGGAAAAGCTTTCTTT
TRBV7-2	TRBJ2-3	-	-	CASSLKGTDTQYF	TGTGCCAGCAGCTTAAAGGGGACAGATACGCAGTATTTT
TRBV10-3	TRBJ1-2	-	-	CAISESGPGSGYTF	TGTGCCATCAGTGAGTCGGGTCCGGGGAGCGGCTACACCTTC
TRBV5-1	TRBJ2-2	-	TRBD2	CASSPDDLVAGENTGELFF	TGCGCCAGCAGCCCAGATGACTTGGTAGCGGGGGAAAACACCGGGGAGCTGTTTTTT
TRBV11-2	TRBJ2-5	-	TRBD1	CASSLVGRQGETQYF	TGTGCCAGCAGTCTAGTTGGGCGACAGGGGGAGACCCAGTACTTC
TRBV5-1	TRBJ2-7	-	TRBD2	CASSLEVAGVDEQYF	TGCGCCAGCAGCTTGGAGGTAGCGGGGGTAGACGAGCAGTACTTC
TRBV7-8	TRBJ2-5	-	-	CASSFEAGAAETQYF	TGTGCCAGCAGCTTTGAGGCGGGGGCGGCGGAGACCCAGTACTTC
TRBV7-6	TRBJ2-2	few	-	CASSLVRRGDTGELFF	TGTGCCAGCAGCTTAGTTCGCAGGGGTGACACCGGGGAGCTGTTTTTT
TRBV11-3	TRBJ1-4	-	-	CASSLERRYTRDVDEKLFF	TGTGCCAGCAGCTTAGAGCGGAGGTACACAAGGGATGTGGATGAAAAACTGTTTTTT
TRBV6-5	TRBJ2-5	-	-	CASSYPGSETQYF	TGTGCCAGCAGTTACCCCGGGTCCGAGACCCAGTACTTC
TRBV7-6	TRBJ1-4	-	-	CASTFRPYTGELFF	TGTGCCAGCACTTTCCGGCCCTACACCGGGGAACTGTTTTTT
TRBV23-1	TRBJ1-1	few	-	CASSQWIGPMNTEAFF	TGCGCCAGCAGTCAATGGATCGGACCGATGAACACTGAAGCTTTCTTT
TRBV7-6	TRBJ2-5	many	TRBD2	CASSRTSGQETQYF	TGTGCCAGCTCCAGGACTAGCGGACAAGAGACCCAGTACTTC
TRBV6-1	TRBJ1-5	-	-	CASSEAFGVRANQPQHF	TGTGCCAGCAGTGAAGCGTTCGGAGTCAGGGCCAATCAGCCCCAGCATTTT
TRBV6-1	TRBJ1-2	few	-	CASSEGSSGYTF	TGTGCCAGCAGTGAGGGTAGTAGCGGCTACACCTTC
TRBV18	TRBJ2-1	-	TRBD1	CASSRGRGFDNEQFF	TGTGCCAGCTCACGCGGCAGGGGGTTCGACAATGAGCAGTTCTTC
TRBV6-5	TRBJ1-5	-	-	CASSPAEGQPQHF	TGTGCCAGCAGCCCCGCGGAGGGGCAGCCCCAGCATTTT
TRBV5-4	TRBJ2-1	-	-	CASSLWGRNEQFF	TGTGCCAGCAGCTTGTGGGGCAGGAATGAGCAGTTCTTC
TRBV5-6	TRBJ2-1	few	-	CASSLVHSMINEQFF	TGTGCCAGCAGCTTGGTACACAGCATGATCAATGAGCAGTTCTTC
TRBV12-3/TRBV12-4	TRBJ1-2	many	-	CASSYRTESYGYTF	TGTGCCAGCAGTTACCGGACAGAGTCCTATGGCTACACCTTC
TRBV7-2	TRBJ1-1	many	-	CASSITDMNTEAFF	TGTGCCAGCAGCATTACAGATATGAACACTGAAGCTTTCTTT
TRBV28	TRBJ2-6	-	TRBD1	CASSWGQVPLRANVPTF	TGTGCCAGCAGTTGGGGACAGGTACCGCTCAGGGCCAACGTCCCGACTTTC
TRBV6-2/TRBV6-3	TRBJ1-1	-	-	CASSDMGVNTEAFF	TGTGCCAGCAGTGACATGGGCGTGAACACTGAAGCTTTCTTT
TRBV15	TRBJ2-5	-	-	CATSRDHGAQETQYF	TGTGCCACCAGCAGAGATCACGGGGCCCAAGAGACCCAGTACTTC
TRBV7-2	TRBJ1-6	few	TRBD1	CASSRTGTNSPLHF	TGTGCCAGCAGCCGGACAGGGACTAATTCACCCCTCCACTTT
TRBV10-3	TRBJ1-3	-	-	CATVQGISGNTIYF	TGTGCCACGGTACAGGGCATCTCTGGAAACACCATATATTTT
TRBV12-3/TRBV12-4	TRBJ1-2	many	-	CASSLNSNYGYTF	TGTGCCAGCAGTTTAAACAGTAACTATGGCTACACCTTC
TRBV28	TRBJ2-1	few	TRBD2	CASSSAYTSGGEQFF	TGTGCCAGCAGCAGCGCCTATACTAGCGGGGGCGAGCAGTTCTTC
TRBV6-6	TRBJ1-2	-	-	CASSYATNYGYTF	TGTGCCAGCAGTTACGCGACAAATTATGGCTACACCTTC
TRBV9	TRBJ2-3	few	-	CASSVLPERSTDTQYF	TGTGCCAGCAGCGTACTCCCAGAGCGTAGCACAGATACGCAGTATTTT
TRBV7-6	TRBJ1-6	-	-	CASSLAGGINSPLHF	TGTGCCAGCAGCTTAGCAGGGGGGATTAATTCACCCCTCCACTTT
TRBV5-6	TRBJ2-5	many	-	CASSLGRPQETQYF	TGTGCCAGCAGCTTGGGACGTCCCCAAGAGACCCAGTACTTC
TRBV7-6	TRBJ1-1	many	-	CASSSWDTNTEAFF	TGTGCCAGCAGCTCATGGGACACAAACACTGAAGCTTTCTTT
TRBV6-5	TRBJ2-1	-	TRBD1	CASSYRGQGDEQFF	TGTGCCAGCAGTTACCGGGGACAGGGCGATGAGCAGTTCTTC
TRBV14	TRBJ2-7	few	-	CASSQVESGRRDEQYF	TGTGCCAGCAGCCAAGTAGAATCGGGACGAAGGGACGAGCAGTACTTC
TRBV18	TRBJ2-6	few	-	CASSPPDATAGANVLTF	TGTGCCAGCTCACCACCGGACGCCACCGCTGGGGCCAACGTCCTGACTTTC
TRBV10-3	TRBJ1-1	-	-	CATWEPNPAEAFF	TGTGCCACCTGGGAGCCTAACCCAGCTGAAGCTTTCTTT
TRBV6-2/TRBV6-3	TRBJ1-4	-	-	CASSYPEPKLFF	TGTGCCAGCAGTTACCCGGAGCCTAAACTGTTTTTT
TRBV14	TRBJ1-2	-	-	CASSGRGGNGYTF	TGTGCCAGCAGCGGCCGGGGAGGGAATGGCTACACCTTC
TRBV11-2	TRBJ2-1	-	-	CAGSPPHVEQFF	TGTGCCGGCAGCCCACCCCACGTTGAGCAGTTCTTC
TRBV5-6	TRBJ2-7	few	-	CASSFGLGAYEQYF	TGTGCCAGCAGCTTCGGGTTGGGGGCCTACGAGCAGTACTTC
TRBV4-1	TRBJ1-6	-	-	CASSQETEYSPLHF	TGCGCCAGCAGCCAAGAGACAGAGTATTCACCCCTCCACTTT
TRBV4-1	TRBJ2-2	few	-	CASSQGPELFF	TGCGCCAGCAGCCAAGGTCCAGAGCTGTTTTTT
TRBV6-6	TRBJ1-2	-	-	CASSYSTTGGAEGYTF	TGTGCCAGCAGTTACTCCACGACGGGGGGAGCGGAAGGCTACACCTTC
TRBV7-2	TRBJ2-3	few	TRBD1	CASSLWTGSTDTQYF	TGTGCCAGCAGCTTATGGACAGGGAGCACAGATACGCAGTATTTT
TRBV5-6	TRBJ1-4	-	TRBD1	CASSLDLGTGGEKLFF	TGTGCCAGCAGCTTGGACCTCGGGACAGGGGGTGAAAAACTGTTTTTT
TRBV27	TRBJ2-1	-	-	CASRTFGGETVYNEQFF	TGTGCCAGCAGGACCTTTGGCGGGGAGACTGTTTACAATGAGCAGTTCTTC
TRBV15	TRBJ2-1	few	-	CATSSFSNNEQFF	TGTGCCACCAGCAGTTTCTCTAACAATGAGCAGTTCTTC
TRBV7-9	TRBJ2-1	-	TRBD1	CASSFRGRSYNEQFF	TGTGCCAGCAGCTTCAGGGGGAGATCCTACAATGAGCAGTTCTTC
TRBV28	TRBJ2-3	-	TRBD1	CASSFVPRDRVTDTQYF	TGTGCCAGCAGTTTCGTACCCCGGGACAGGGTGACAGATACGCAGTATTTT
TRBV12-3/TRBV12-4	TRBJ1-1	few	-	CASGHPTGMNTEAFF	TGTGCCAGCGGACACCCCACAGGAATGAACACTGAAGCTTTCTTT
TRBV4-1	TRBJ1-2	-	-	CASSRGEIQGYTF	TGCGCCAGCAGCCGGGGGGAAATCCAAGGCTACACCTTC
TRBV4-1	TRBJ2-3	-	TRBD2	CASSQEPAGGSDTQYF	TGCGCCAGCAGCCAAGAACCAGCGGGGGGTTCGGATACGCAGTATTTT
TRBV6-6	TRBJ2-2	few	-	CASWRGGKANTGELFF	TGTGCCAGCTGGCGAGGGGGGAAGGCGAACACCGGGGAGCTGTTTTTT
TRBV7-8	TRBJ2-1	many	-	CASSPRGRGSNEQFF	TGTGCCAGCAGCCCCCGCGGCAGGGGAAGTAATGAGCAGTTCTTC
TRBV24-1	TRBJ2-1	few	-	CATSDPVGYSYNEQFF	TGTGCCACCAGTGACCCCGTGGGATACTCCTACAATGAGCAGTTCTTC
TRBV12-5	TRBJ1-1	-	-	CASGLGAVNTEAFF	TGTGCTAGTGGTTTGGGGGCGGTGAACACTGAAGCTTTCTTT
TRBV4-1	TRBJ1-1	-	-	CANSQKEVTSMNTEAFF	TGCGCCAACAGCCAGAAGGAGGTTACCTCCATGAACACTGAAGCTTTCTTT
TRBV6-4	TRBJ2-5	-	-	CASSYSVGAQETQYF	TGTGCCAGCAGTTACTCGGTGGGGGCCCAAGAGACCCAGTACTTC